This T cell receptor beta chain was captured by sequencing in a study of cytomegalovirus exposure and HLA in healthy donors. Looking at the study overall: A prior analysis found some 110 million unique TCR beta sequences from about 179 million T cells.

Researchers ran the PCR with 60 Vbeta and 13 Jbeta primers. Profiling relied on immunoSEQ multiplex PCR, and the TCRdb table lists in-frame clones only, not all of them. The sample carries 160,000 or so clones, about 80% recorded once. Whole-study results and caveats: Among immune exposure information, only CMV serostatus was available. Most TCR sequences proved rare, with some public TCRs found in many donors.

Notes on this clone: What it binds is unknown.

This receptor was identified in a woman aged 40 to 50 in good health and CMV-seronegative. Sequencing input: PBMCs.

CDR3 bases: TGTGCCTGGAACAGGCTAGCGGGAGTCGGCGAGCAGTACTTC. Translating gives CAWNRLAGVGEQYF. The V and J genes are TRBV30 and TRBJ2-7; 10 bases fit TRBD2. J lost 6 bases, V lost 4 bases, and 9 bases had no gene match. CDR3 length: 14 residues. CDR1 and CDR2 (germline): GTSNPN, SVGIG (reference sequence).